Below are 5 T cell receptor beta chains sequenced from a single sample in a study of metastatic and nonmetastatic thyroid tumors. Treatment of any kind had been given to no patient before thyroid surgery. From the PCR reads, TCRdb re-called clones with MiXCR. The repertoire includes almost 85,000 clones, about 12% of them detected once, and 7% to 9% sits in the top ten. The sample was tumor tissue. Receptors were obtained from a female donor with papillary thyroid cancer or a benign thyroid nodule (not recorded which). Some clones in this sample may be carry-over from other donors' samples.

Comments on this clone: The conserved phenylalanine or tryptophan normally closing the CDR3 is absent here, so this likely arose from a read error. The V and J genes are TRBV7-6 and TRBJ2-7; 10 bases map to TRBD1. With V trimmed by 7 bases and J by 6 bases, 12 bases remained unmatched. The CDR3 has 15 amino acids. Looked up from germline, CDR1 is SGHVS and CDR2 is FNYEAQ. The CDR3 DNA is TGTGCCAGCATCCCTCGGGACAGGGGTCTTGGCGAGCAGTACCTC. Its protein product is CASIPRDRGLGEQYL.

There are many counts of this clone. This chain uses TRBV3-1 with TRBJ2-7, with 7 bases aligning to TRBD1. The CDR3 spans 15 residues. Germline V gene data show CDR1 as LGHDT and CDR2 as YNNKEL (reference sequence). V lost 1 base, J lost 3 bases, and 6 bases stayed unmatched. CDR3 DNA: TGTGCCAGCAGCCAAGCCCCGGACAGGAGCTACGAGCAGTACTTC. Translation: CASSQAPDRSYEQYF.

This clone was recorded many times. The rearrangement uses TRBV5-1 and TRBJ2-1; 8 bases align to TRBD1. There are 15 residues in the CDR3. Germline lookup yields CDR1 SGHRS and CDR2 YFSETQ. The V and J ends lost 2 bases and 6 bases, in that order; junction bases with no gene match: 7. The CDR3 region is CASSFLQGASNEQFF. The DNA for the CDR3 is TGCGCCAGCAGCTTTCTCCAGGGGGCGTCCAATGAGCAGTTCTTC. Drawing the rest from reference TRBV5-1 and TRBJ2-1, the complete variable domain is KAGVTQTPRYLIKTRGQQVTLSCSPISGHRSVSWYQQTPGQGLQFLFEYFSETQRNKGNFPGRFSGRQFSNSRSEMNVSTLELGDSALYLCASSFLQGASNEQFFGPGTRLTVL.

This clone was seen repeatedly, ten times or more. V usage is TRBV5-1 and J usage is TRBJ2-1; D ambiguous. The germline V gene has CDR1 SGHRS and CDR2 YFSETQ. CDR3 size: 14 residues. V was cut by 1 base and J by 8 bases, with 13 bases left in between. CDR3 region: CASSLYNTGYEQFF. As DNA, the CDR3 is TGCGCCAGCAGCTTGTACAATACTGGGTATGAGCAGTTCTTC.

The table lists this clone with a few counts. As the CDR3 is not closed by the conserved phenylalanine or tryptophan, this likely results from a read error. This chain links TRBV12-3 or TRBV12-4 with TRBJ2-7; 11 bases map to TRBD2. The length of the CDR3 is 16 residues. V lost 8 bases and J lost 2; bases outside the gene matches: 11. The CDR3 nucleotides read TGTGCCAGCTCCCGTGTAGCGGGAGGGTACACCTACGAGCAGTACTTG. Protein product: CASSRVAGGYTYEQYL.